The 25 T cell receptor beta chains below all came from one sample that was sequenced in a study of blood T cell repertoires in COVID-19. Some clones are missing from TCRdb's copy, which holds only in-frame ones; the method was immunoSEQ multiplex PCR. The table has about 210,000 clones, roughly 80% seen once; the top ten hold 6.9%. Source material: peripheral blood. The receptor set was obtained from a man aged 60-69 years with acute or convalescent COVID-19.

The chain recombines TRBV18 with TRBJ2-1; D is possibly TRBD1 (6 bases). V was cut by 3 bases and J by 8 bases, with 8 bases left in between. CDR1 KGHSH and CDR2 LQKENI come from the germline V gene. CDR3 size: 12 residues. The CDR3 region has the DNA TGTGCCAGCTCACCGGGGGCGGATGAGCAGTTCTTC. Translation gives CASSPGADEQFF.

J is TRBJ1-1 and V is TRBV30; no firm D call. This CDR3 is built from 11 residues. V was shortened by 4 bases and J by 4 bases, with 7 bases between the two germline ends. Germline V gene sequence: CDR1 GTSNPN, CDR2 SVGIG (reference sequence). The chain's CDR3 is CAWTQSTEAFF. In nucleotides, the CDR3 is TGTGCCTGGACCCAGTCCACTGAAGCTTTCTTT.

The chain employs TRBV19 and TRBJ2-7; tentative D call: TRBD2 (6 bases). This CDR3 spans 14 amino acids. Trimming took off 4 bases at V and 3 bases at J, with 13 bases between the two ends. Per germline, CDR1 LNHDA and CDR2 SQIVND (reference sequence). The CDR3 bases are TGTGCCAGTAGTAGGGGGGAGCGCTTCTACGAGCAGTACTTC. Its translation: CASSRGERFYEQYF.

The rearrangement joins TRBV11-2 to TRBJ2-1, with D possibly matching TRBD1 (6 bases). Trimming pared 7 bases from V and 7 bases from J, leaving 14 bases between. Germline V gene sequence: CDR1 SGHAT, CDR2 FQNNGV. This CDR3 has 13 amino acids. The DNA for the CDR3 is TGTGCCAGCAAAGGACAGCTCCATAATGAGCAGTTCTTC. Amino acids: CASKGQLHNEQFF.

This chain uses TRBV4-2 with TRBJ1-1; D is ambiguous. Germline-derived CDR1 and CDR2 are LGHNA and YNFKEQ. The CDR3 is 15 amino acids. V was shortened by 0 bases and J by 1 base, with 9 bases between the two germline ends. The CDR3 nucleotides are TGTGCCAGCAGCCAAGATTCGGGAAGGAACACTGAAGCTTTCTTT. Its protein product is CASSQDSGRNTEAFF.

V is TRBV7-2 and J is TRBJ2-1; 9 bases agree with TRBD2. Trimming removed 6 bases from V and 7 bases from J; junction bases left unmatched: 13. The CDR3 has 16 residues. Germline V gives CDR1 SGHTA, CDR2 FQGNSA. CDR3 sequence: CASSSFQRGAGNEQFF. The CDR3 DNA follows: TGTGCCAGCAGTTCCTTCCAGCGGGGGGCCGGGAATGAGCAGTTCTTC.

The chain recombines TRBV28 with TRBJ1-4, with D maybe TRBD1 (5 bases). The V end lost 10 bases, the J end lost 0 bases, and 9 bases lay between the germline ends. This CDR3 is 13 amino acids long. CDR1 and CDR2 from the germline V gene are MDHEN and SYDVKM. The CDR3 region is CAITGATNEKLFF. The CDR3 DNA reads TGTGCCATCACGGGGGCAACTAATGAAAAACTGTTTTTT.

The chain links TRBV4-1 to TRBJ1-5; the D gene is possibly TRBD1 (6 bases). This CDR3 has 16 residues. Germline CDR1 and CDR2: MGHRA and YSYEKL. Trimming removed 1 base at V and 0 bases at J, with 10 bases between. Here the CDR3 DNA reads TGCGCCAGCAGCCAAGGGGACACCCCTAGCAATCAGCCCCAGCATTTT. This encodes CASSQGDTPSNQPQHF.

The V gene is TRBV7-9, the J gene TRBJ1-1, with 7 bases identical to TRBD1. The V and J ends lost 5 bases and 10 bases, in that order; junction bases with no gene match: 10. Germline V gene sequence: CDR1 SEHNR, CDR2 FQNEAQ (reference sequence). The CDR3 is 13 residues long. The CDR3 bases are TGTGCCAGCAGCCCCAGCGGGGGGGACAGAGCTTTCTTT. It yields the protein CASSPSGGDRAFF.

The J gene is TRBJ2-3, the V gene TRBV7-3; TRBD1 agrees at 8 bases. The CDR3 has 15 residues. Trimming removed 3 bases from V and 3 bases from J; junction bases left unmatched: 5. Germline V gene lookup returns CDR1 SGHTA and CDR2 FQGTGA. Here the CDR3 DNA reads TGTGCCAGCAGCTTGAGACAGGGGATAACAGATACGCAGTATTTT. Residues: CASSLRQGITDTQYF.

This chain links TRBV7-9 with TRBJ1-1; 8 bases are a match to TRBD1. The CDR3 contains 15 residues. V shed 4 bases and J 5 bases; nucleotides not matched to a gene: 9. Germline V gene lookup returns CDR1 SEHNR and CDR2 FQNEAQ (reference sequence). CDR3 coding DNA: TGTGCCAGCAGCTCCCCCAGCAGGGGGCTTACTGAAGCTTTCTTT. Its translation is CASSSPSRGLTEAFF.

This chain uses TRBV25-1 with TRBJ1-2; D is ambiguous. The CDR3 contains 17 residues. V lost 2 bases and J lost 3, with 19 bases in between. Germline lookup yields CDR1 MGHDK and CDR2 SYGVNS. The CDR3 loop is CASSEDRGSGGYYGYTF. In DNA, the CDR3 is TGTGCCAGCAGTGAAGATCGAGGGTCTGGCGGCTACTATGGCTACACCTTC.

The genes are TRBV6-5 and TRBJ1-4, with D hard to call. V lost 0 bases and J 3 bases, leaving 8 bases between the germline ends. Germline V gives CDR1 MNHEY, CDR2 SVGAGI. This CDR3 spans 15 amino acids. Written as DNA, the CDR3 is TGTGCCAGCAGTTACTCGATTGGCTCTAATGAAAAACTGTTTTTT. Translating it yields CASSYSIGSNEKLFF.

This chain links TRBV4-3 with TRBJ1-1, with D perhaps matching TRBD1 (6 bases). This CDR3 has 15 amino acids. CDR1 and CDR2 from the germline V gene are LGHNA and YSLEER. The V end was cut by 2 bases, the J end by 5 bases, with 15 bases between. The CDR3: CASSQLSGVRTEAFF. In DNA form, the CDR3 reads TGCGCCAGCAGCCAACTGTCAGGGGTTAGGACTGAAGCTTTCTTT.

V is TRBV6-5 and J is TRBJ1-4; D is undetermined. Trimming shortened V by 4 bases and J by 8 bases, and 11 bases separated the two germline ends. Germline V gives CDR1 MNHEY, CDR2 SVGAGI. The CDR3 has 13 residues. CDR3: CASSFRGREKLFF. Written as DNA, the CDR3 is TGTGCCAGCAGTTTCCGCGGGCGCGAAAAACTGTTTTTT.

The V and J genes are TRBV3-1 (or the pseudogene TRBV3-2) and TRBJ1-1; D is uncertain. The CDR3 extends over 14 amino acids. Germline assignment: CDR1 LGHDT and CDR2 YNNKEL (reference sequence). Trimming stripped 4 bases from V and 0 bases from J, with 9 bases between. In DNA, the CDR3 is TGTGCCAGCAGCCCTACGACATTGAACACTGAAGCTTTCTTT. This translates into CASSPTTLNTEAFF.

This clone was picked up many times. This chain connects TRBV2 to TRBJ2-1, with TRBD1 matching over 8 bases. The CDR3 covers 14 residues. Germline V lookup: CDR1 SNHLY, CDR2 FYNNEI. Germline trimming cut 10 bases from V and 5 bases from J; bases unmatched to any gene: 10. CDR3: CANSGGWGNNEQFF. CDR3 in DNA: TGTGCCAACTCAGGGGGCTGGGGTAACAATGAGCAGTTCTTC.

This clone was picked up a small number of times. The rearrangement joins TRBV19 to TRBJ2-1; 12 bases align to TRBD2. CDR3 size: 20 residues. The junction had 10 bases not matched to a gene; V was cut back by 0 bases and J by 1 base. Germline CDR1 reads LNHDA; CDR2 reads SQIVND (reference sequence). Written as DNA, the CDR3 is TGTGCCAGTAGTATAGATCAACCGGGACTAGCGGGTGTATCCTACAATGAGCAGTTCTTC. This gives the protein CASSIDQPGLAGVSYNEQFF.

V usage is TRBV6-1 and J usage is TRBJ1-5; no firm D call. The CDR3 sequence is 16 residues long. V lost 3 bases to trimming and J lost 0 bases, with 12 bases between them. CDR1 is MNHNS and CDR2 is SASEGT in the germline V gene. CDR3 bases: TGTGCCAGCAGTGAGGCCGGGTCATATAGCAATCAGCCCCAGCATTTT. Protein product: CASSEAGSYSNQPQHF.

In nucleotides, the CDR3 is TGTGCCAGCTCACCACGGTCTAGCGGGAGGGCCGGTGTGGAGACCCAGTACTTC. It translates to CASSPRSSGRAGVETQYF. The rearrangement uses TRBV18 and TRBJ2-5, with 12 nucleotides matching TRBD2. The CDR3 consists of 18 residues. V lost 1 base, J lost 5 bases, and 11 bases stayed unmatched. The germline V gene has CDR1 KGHSH and CDR2 LQKENI.

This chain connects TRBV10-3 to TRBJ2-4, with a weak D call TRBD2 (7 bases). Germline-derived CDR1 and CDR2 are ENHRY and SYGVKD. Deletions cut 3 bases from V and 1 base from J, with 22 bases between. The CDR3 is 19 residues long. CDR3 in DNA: TGTGCCATCAGTGACCCGGGGGGCCCCGGCTCCCTGGCCAAAAACATTCAGTACTTC. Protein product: CAISDPGGPGSLAKNIQYF.

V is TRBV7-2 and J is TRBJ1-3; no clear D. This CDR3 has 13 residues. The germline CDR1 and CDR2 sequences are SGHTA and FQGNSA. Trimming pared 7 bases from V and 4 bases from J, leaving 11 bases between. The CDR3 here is CASTLYQGNTIYF. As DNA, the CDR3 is TGTGCCAGCACCCTTTACCAGGGAAACACCATATATTTT. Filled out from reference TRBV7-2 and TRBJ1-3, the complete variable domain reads GAGVSQSPSNKVTEKGKDVELRCDPISGHTALYWYRQSLGQGLEFLIYFQGNSAPDKSGLPSDRFSAERTGGSVSTLTIQRTQQEDSAVYLCASTLYQGNTIYFGEGSWLTVV.

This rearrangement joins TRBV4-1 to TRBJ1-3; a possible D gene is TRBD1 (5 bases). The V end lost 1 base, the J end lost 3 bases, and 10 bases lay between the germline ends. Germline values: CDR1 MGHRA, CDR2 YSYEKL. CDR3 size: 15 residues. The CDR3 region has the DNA TGCGCCAGCAGCCAAGCAGGGTCGCATGGAAACACCATATATTTT. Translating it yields CASSQAGSHGNTIYF.

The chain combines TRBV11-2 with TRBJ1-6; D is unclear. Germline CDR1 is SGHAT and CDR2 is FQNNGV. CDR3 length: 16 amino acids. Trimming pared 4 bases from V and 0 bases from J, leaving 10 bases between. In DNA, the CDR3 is TGTGCCAGCAGCTGGCATAGCAGCTCCTATAATTCACCCCTCCACTTT. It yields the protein CASSWHSSSYNSPLHF.

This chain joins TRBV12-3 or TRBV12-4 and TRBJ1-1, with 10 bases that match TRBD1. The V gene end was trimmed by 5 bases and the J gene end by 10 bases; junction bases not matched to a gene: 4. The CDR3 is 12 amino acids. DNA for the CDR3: TGTGCCAGCAGTAACCGGGACAGGGGAGCTTTCTTT. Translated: CASSNRDRGAFF.